This is a list of T cell receptor beta chains from one sample in a study of shared clonotypes between healthy human individuals. The method was immunoSEQ multiplex PCR; TCRdb's version includes in-frame clones alone and lacks a portion of them. The sample includes about 2.1 million clones, roughly 95% seen only once; the top ten take approximately 1.7%. The material sequenced was naive CD8+ T cells from PBMCs. The source is a man younger than 35 in good health. Some clones in this sample may be carry-over from other donors' samples. CDR3s include the opening cysteine and the closing phenylalanine or tryptophan. The order of the fields is V gene, J gene, CDR3 protein.

v_call: TRBV6-1; j_call: TRBJ2-2; cdr3_aa: CASSDWTGGNTGELFF
v_call: TRBV2; j_call: TRBJ1-4; cdr3_aa: CASISGGGEKLFF
v_call: TRBV19; j_call: TRBJ1-1; cdr3_aa: CASRDREGTEAFF
v_call: TRBV7-8; j_call: TRBJ2-7; cdr3_aa: CASSFRAGVGTEQYF
v_call: TRBV28; j_call: TRBJ2-5; cdr3_aa: CASGGNLQETQYF
v_call: TRBV25-1; j_call: TRBJ1-1; cdr3_aa: CASSGGQIEAFF
v_call: TRBV19; j_call: TRBJ1-1; cdr3_aa: CASSIPRGGNTEAFF
v_call: TRBV2; j_call: TRBJ1-2; cdr3_aa: CASSVTNYGYTF
v_call: TRBV9; j_call: TRBJ2-3; cdr3_aa: CASSANRADTQYF
v_call: TRBV27; j_call: TRBJ2-7; cdr3_aa: CASSLVALGEQYF
v_call: TRBV7-9; j_call: TRBJ1-1; cdr3_aa: CALGGRHGAEAFF
v_call: TRBV12-5; j_call: TRBJ2-5; cdr3_aa: CASGSWTDQETQYF
v_call: TRBV7-9; j_call: TRBJ2-1; cdr3_aa: CASTLVSSGPGVDNEQFF
v_call: TRBV5-1; j_call: TRBJ2-7; cdr3_aa: CASRKTEIYEQYF
v_call: TRBV6-1; j_call: TRBJ2-2; cdr3_aa: CASRVTGGNTGELFF
v_call: TRBV7-9; j_call: -; cdr3_aa: CASSPDRFPYEQYF
v_call: TRBV30; j_call: TRBJ2-4; cdr3_aa: CAWKRSAKNIQYF
v_call: TRBV29-1; j_call: TRBJ2-3; cdr3_aa: CSALGLAGPGDTQYF
v_call: TRBV9; j_call: TRBJ2-6; cdr3_aa: CASSVDGTTNSGANVLTF
v_call: TRBV6-5; j_call: TRBJ2-3; cdr3_aa: CASSTRVGSTDTQYF
v_call: TRBV28; j_call: TRBJ2-5; cdr3_aa: CASQQSGNQETQYF
v_call: TRBV6-5; j_call: TRBJ2-7; cdr3_aa: CASSYSFEHSYEQYF
v_call: TRBV5-8; j_call: TRBJ2-3; cdr3_aa: CASSFNRGSRDTQYF
v_call: TRBV7-6; j_call: TRBJ2-1; cdr3_aa: CASSLILAAYNEQFF
v_call: TRBV4-1; j_call: TRBJ2-1; cdr3_aa: CASSQYRQGLYNEQFF
v_call: TRBV6-1; j_call: TRBJ1-5; cdr3_aa: CASSESVIPSNQPQHF
v_call: TRBV11-2; j_call: TRBJ1-1; cdr3_aa: CASSNRDRGVNTEAFF
v_call: TRBV5-1; j_call: TRBJ1-2; cdr3_aa: CASSSGIPEGGYGYTF
v_call: TRBV15; j_call: TRBJ1-6; cdr3_aa: CASREANSPLHF
v_call: TRBV27; j_call: TRBJ2-1; cdr3_aa: CASSPIGTSGSRADEQFF
v_call: TRBV28; j_call: TRBJ2-1; cdr3_aa: CASKGARSYNEQFF
v_call: TRBV19; j_call: TRBJ2-1; cdr3_aa: CASSIGAYNEQFF
v_call: TRBV5-8; j_call: TRBJ1-4; cdr3_aa: CASNPRARKEKLFF
v_call: TRBV9; j_call: TRBJ2-3; cdr3_aa: CASSVSADTQYF
v_call: TRBV27; j_call: TRBJ1-2; cdr3_aa: CASSLVRAQLPDGYTF
v_call: TRBV18; j_call: TRBJ2-3; cdr3_aa: CASSPQAQRGLGDTQYF
v_call: TRBV2; j_call: TRBJ2-2; cdr3_aa: CASSEPRNTGELFF
v_call: TRBV27; j_call: TRBJ2-3; cdr3_aa: CASNYLRGTDTQYF
v_call: TRBV29-1; j_call: TRBJ2-6; cdr3_aa: CSVARGNAANVLTF
v_call: TRBV25-1; j_call: TRBJ2-3; cdr3_aa: CASSESVRDTQYF
v_call: TRBV7-2; j_call: TRBJ1-5; cdr3_aa: CASSVNRNSNQPQHF
v_call: TRBV27; j_call: TRBJ2-1; cdr3_aa: CASSLSSGNEQFF
v_call: TRBV27; j_call: TRBJ1-2; cdr3_aa: CASSLDGIYGYTF
v_call: TRBV28; j_call: TRBJ2-7; cdr3_aa: CASSLDRFYEQYF
v_call: TRBV7-6; j_call: TRBJ2-7; cdr3_aa: CASSFKAPPTLFEQYF
v_call: TRBV7-9; j_call: TRBJ2-3; cdr3_aa: CASSQLAGNTDTQYF
v_call: TRBV6-6; j_call: TRBJ2-1; cdr3_aa: CASSFQGEYNEQFF
v_call: TRBV7-9; j_call: TRBJ1-2; cdr3_aa: CASSRAFYGYTF
v_call: TRBV4-1; j_call: TRBJ1-1; cdr3_aa: CASSQGPENTEAFF
v_call: TRBV27; j_call: TRBJ1-2; cdr3_aa: CASSPRLGASTYGYTF
v_call: TRBV15; j_call: TRBJ2-3; cdr3_aa: CATSRGSDTQYF
v_call: TRBV7-7; j_call: TRBJ2-1; cdr3_aa: CASSTGSSNEQFF
v_call: TRBV29-1; j_call: TRBJ1-2; cdr3_aa: CSVGEGVSGYTF